This is a list of T cell receptor beta chains from one sample in a study of yellow fever vaccine responses in identical twins. TCRdb ran MiXCR on the RT-PCR reads and lists one entry per CDR3 protein. Of more than 5,500 distinct CDR3 sequences listed, 65% are singletons. This specimen consisted of T cells from blood (PBMCs), unsorted or a sorted subset (not recorded which), obtained before or after yellow fever vaccination (not recorded which). The receptor set was obtained from a woman younger than 35 who received the yellow fever vaccine. CDR3s leave out the opening cysteine and the closing phenylalanine or tryptophan. The size entry is marked missing in some rows and otherwise reads once, few, many or a size class.

abundance,v_gene,CDR3aa
NA,TRBV20-1,SARRENEQY
NA,TRBV2,ASSEPRGRLTGELF
NA,TRBV18,ASSRDRPPMNYGYT
NA,TRBV5-5,ASRRGPGGGTYEQY
NA,TRBV28,ASSSPLTDRDRLEQY
NA,TRBV27,ASSIRTGGYSYEQY
NA,TRBV20-1,SARDSRRARPYNEQF
NA,TRBV2,ASSLRQGQPQH
NA,TRBV3-1,ASSHLNPYEQY
NA,TRBV6-2/TRBV6-3,ASSYGGGATNEQY
NA,TRBV7-1,ASSSGPNQPQH
few,TRBV7-7,ASSPDLQETQY
NA,TRBV2,ASSDVPGWKTQY
NA,TRBV14,ASSLLTSGVNEQF
NA,TRBV6-1,ASSPYYLGSGGETQY
NA,TRBV4-3,ASSQDKIYGYT
NA,TRBV11-3,ASSPSGSYNEQF
NA,TRBV7-9,ASSQAGTHKQY
NA,TRBV7-3,ASSLTDTYEQY
NA,TRBV12-3/TRBV12-4,ASRAGLAVNTDTQY
once,TRBV29-1,SVVPGQVRSNEQF
NA,TRBV29-1,SVGLGSKIQETQY
NA,TRBV2,ASSEGLTSMETQY
NA,TRBV2,ASSPQGAVGYT
few,TRBV12-3/TRBV12-4,ASSGLAGKNYEQY
once,TRBV12-3/TRBV12-4,ASRNQGTSGNTIY
few,TRBV11-3,ASSFGLAGPYNEQF
NA,TRBV20-1,SARALGTGDSYEQY
NA,TRBV5-1,ATKQGTNGPGELF
few,TRBV18,ASSFRMNTEAF
NA,TRBV11-1,ASSLGLHTEAF
NA,TRBV15,ATSRSPGQGFHQPQH
NA,TRBV6-1,ASSVTLGQGGKNIQY
NA,TRBV18,ASSPRGQPQH
NA,TRBV4-2,ASSQEGTGKETQY